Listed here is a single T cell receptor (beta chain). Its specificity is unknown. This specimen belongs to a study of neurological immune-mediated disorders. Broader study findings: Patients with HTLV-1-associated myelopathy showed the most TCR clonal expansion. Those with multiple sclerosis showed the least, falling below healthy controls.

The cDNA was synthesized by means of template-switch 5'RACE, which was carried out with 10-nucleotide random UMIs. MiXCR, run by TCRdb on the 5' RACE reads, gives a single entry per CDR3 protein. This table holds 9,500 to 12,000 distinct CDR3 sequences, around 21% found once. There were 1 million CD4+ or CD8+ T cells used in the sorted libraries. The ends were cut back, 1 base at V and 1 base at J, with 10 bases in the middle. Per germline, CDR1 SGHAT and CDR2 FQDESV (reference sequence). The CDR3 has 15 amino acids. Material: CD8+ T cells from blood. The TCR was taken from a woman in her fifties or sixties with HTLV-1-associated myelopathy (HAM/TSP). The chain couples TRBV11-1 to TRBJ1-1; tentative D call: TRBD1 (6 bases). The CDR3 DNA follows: TGTGCCAGCAGCTTAGTAAACAGGGAGAACACTGAAGCTTTCTTT. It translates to CASSLVNRENTEAFF.